The 24 T cell receptor beta chains in this list originate from one sample, sequenced in a study of metastatic and nonmetastatic thyroid tumors. With MiXCR, TCRdb reprocessed the PCR reads. Counted here are around 44,000 clones, more than 25% occurring once; the ten biggest clones make up over 8%. The entire patient cohort was treatment-naive prior to thyroid surgery. Sample: blood. The receptors stem from a male donor with papillary thyroid cancer or a benign thyroid nodule (not recorded which). Some clones in this sample may be carry-over from other donors' samples.

This clone was picked up a small number of times. The chain employs TRBV2 and TRBJ2-7; D perhaps matches TRBD1 (6 bases). Per the germline V gene, CDR1 is SNHLY and CDR2 is FYNNEI. The CDR3 extends over 12 amino acids. V was pared by 7 bases and J by 4 bases, with 11 bases between. CDR3 protein: CASTGAGYEQYF. The DNA for the CDR3 is TGTGCCAGCACAGGGGCCGGGTACGAGCAGTACTTC.

The gene calls are TRBV11-1 and TRBJ2-7; D might be TRBD1 or TRBD2, each matching 5 bases. The germline V and J ends were trimmed by 4 bases and 6 bases, with 13 bases remaining between them. Germline lookup yields CDR1 SGHAT and CDR2 FQDESV (reference sequence). This CDR3 contains 13 residues. The DNA of the CDR3 is TGTGCCAGCAGCTCCGGGACCGTTGTCGAGCAGTACTTC. Translated: CASSSGTVVEQYF.

This clone was detected only a few times. The J gene is TRBJ2-7, the V gene TRBV4-1; weak D call: TRBD2 (6 bases). Trimming took 1 base from V and 2 from J, leaving 12 bases between them. Germline values: CDR1 MGHRA, CDR2 YSYEKL. The CDR3 has 15 amino acids. The CDR3 spells CASSQAGASPYEQYF. In DNA form, the CDR3 reads TGCGCCAGCAGCCAAGCGGGAGCGAGTCCCTACGAGCAGTACTTC.

As regards this clone: The junction and the germline gene differ at one end; a read error may be behind it. The rearrangement uses TRBV20-1 and TRBJ2-3; D may be TRBD1 (5 bases). This CDR3 spans 10 amino acids. Germline lookup yields CDR1 DFQATT and CDR2 SNEGSKA (reference sequence). CDR3 residues: CSAGADTQSF. Here the CDR3 DNA reads TGCAGTGCTGGGGCTGATACGCAGTCTTTT.

The table lists this clone with many counts. The rearrangement joins TRBV20-1 to TRBJ2-7, with 8 bases matching TRBD1. Germline CDR1 is DFQATT and CDR2 is SNEGSKA (reference sequence). The CDR3 runs to 13 residues. CDR3 region: CSGKTGGNYEQYF. In DNA, the CDR3 is TGCAGCGGTAAAACAGGGGGTAACTACGAGCAGTACTTC.

A note on this clone: A read error may produce the germline difference seen at one junction end. The chain recombines TRBV13 with TRBJ2-7, with D tentatively TRBD1 (6 bases). The CDR3 loop spans 11 amino acids. The germline gives CDR1 PRHDT, CDR2 FYEKMQ (reference sequence). The CDR3 region is CSSSLGQWQYF. CDR3 DNA sequence: TGTTCCAGCAGCTTAGGACAGTGGCAGTACTTC.

This clone is a singleton in its sample. V is TRBV2 and J is TRBJ2-1; D unresolved. The length of the CDR3 is 14 residues. Trimming took off 7 bases at V and 1 base at J, with 11 bases between the two ends. Germline lookup yields CDR1 SNHLY and CDR2 FYNNEI. The CDR3 sequence: CASTPARSYNEQFF. In DNA, the CDR3 is TGTGCCAGCACCCCCGCTAGGTCCTACAATGAGCAGTTCTTC.

This clone has at least ten counts. V and J are TRBV3-1 and TRBJ1-2, with D possibly being TRBD1 (5 bases). Germline V gene sequence: CDR1 LGHDT, CDR2 YNNKEL (reference sequence). The CDR3 sequence is 12 residues long. V shed 0 bases and J shed 10 bases, with 9 bases lying between them. DNA of the CDR3: TGTGCCAGCAGCCAAGAACGACAGACCTACACCTTC. Its protein is CASSQERQTYTF.

A remark on this clone: Being one base from a much bigger clone, this may be a read error. Other nucleotide sequences from this sample produce the same CDR3. This sequence joins TRBV5-1 and TRBJ2-3; D may be TRBD2 (5 bases). Germline values: CDR1 SGHRS, CDR2 YFSETQ. Trimming stripped 4 bases from V and 2 bases from J, with 14 bases between. There are 15 residues in the CDR3. The CDR3 protein is CASSPGSGITDTQYF. The CDR3 DNA reads TGCGCCAGCAGCCCCGGGTCGGGGATCACAGATACGCAGTATTTT.

This clone was seen many times. This chain joins TRBV5-4 and TRBJ1-2, with D possibly matching TRBD1 (5 bases). Trimming pared 5 bases from V and 1 base from J, leaving 12 bases between. CDR3 size: 14 residues. Germline loops: CDR1 SGHNT, CDR2 YYREEE (reference sequence). The CDR3 coding sequence is TGTGCCAGCAGACGACGGGGCTATAACTATGGCTACACCTTC. It specifies CASRRRGYNYGYTF.

This clone was observed at least ten times. Here the CDR3 DNA reads TGTGCCAGCAGCCCCCGGGGTTTCATGGATACGCAGTATTTT. Translating gives CASSPRGFMDTQYF. The chain combines TRBV12-3 or TRBV12-4 with TRBJ2-3, with a tentative D call TRBD2 (5 bases). The CDR3 is 14 residues long. Trimming cost V 6 bases and J 6 bases, with 16 bases left between them.

A few counts support this clone. V usage is TRBV28 and J usage is TRBJ2-1, with 9 nucleotides matching TRBD2. The V gene end was trimmed by 6 bases and the J gene end by 7 bases; junction bases not matched to a gene: 7. Germline V gene data show CDR1 as MDHEN and CDR2 as SYDVKM. The CDR3 has 14 residues. The CDR3 DNA reads TGTGCCAGCAGATTAGCGGGAGCGTGGAATGAGCAGTTCTTC. Protein product: CASRLAGAWNEQFF.

Worth noting for this clone: Sequence at one end of the junction differs from germline and may be a read error. The chain has TRBV6-1 and TRBJ2-3; no clear D gene. Germline V gives CDR1 MNHNS, CDR2 SASEGT. The CDR3 loop spans 14 amino acids. The CDR3 sequence: CASSDAGSGDTQYF. The CDR3 coding sequence is TGCGCCAGCAGTGATGCTGGGTCCGGAGATACGCAGTATTTT.

This clone was seen repeatedly, ten times or more. The chain carries TRBV11-2 and TRBJ2-2; D is tentatively TRBD1 or TRBD2 (5 bases each). The V and J ends lost 5 bases and 1 base respectively, with 14 bases between them. This CDR3 has 16 amino acids. Germline loops: CDR1 SGHAT, CDR2 FQNNGV. CDR3: CASSPPGTGNTGELFF. The DNA for the CDR3 is TGTGCCAGCAGCCCCCCCGGGACGGGGAACACCGGGGAGCTGTTTTTT. Looking up the rest from reference TRBV11-2 and TRBJ2-2 gives the full variable domain: EAGVAQSPRYKIIEKRQSVAFWCNPISGHATLYWYQQILGQGPKLLIQFQNNGVVDDSQLPKDRFSAERLKGVDSTLKIQPAKLEDSAVYLCASSPPGTGNTGELFFGEGSRLTVL.

This chain uses TRBV9 with TRBJ2-1; TRBD1 is a possible D gene (6 bases). V lost 0 bases, J lost 2 bases, and 9 bases lay in between. Looked up from germline, CDR1 is SGDLS and CDR2 is YYNGEE. The CDR3 contains 15 residues. As DNA, the CDR3 is TGTGCCAGCAGCGTAGAGGGGGACACCTACAATGAGCAGTTCTTC. Its translation: CASSVEGDTYNEQFF.

In regard to this clone: No conserved phenylalanine or tryptophan is present at the end of the CDR3, so a read error is the likely explanation. The chain is built from TRBV7-3 and TRBJ2-2; tentative D call: TRBD2 (5 bases). Germline V CDR1 and CDR2: SGHTA, FQGTGA. The CDR3 is made up of 16 amino acids. The CDR3 protein is CASSRRIVGDTEELFL. The CDR3 DNA is TGTGCCAGCAGCCGAAGAATAGTGGGAGACACCGAGGAGCTGTTTTTG.

This clone was detected only a few times. This chain links TRBV6-1 with TRBJ2-1; TRBD2 matches 10 bases. The CDR3 extends over 15 amino acids. Per the germline V gene, CDR1 is MNHNS and CDR2 is SASEGT. Unmatched junction bases numbered 11, after V lost 6 bases and J lost 9 bases. CDR3 nucleotides: TGTGCCAGCAGACCGGGTGGGACTAGCGTCTGTGAGCAGTTCTTC. Translating it yields CASRPGGTSVCEQFF.

This rearrangement joins TRBV6-1 to TRBJ2-1, with 9 bases identical to TRBD2. V lost 6 bases and J lost 2; bases outside the gene matches: 5. The germline CDR1 and CDR2 sequences are MNHNS and SASEGT. This CDR3 spans 15 amino acids. This CDR3 is CASSIAGATYNEQFF. The CDR3 DNA sequence: TGTGCCAGCAGCATAGCGGGAGCTACCTACAATGAGCAGTTCTTC.

As to this clone: The junction does not match germline at one end; this may be a read error. The chain employs TRBV9 and TRBJ1-2; no definite D call. Looked up from germline, CDR1 is SGDLS and CDR2 is YYNGEE. The CDR3 is 13 amino acids. The CDR3 loop is CASMHVADYSYTF. The CDR3 DNA sequence: TGTGCCAGCATGCACGTAGCTGACTATAGCTACACCTTC.

The table lists this clone with many counts. This same CDR3 is encoded by further DNA sequences in the sample. V and J are TRBV27 and TRBJ2-1; 8 nucleotides agree with TRBD1. The germline V gene has CDR1 MNHEY and CDR2 SMNVEV (reference sequence). The ends lost 6 bases at V and 10 bases at J; junction bases unmatched: 5. The CDR3 runs to 12 residues. The CDR3 DNA follows: TGTGCCAGCAGCTTTGGGACAGGCGAGCAGTTCTTC. Translation gives CASSFGTGEQFF.

This chain uses TRBV20-1 with TRBJ1-1, with 7 bases aligning to TRBD1. This CDR3 has 14 residues. CDR1 and CDR2 from the germline V gene are DFQATT and SNEGSKA (reference sequence). The V and J ends lost 5 bases and 4 bases, in that order; junction bases with no gene match: 10. This CDR3 reads CSAVFGTVITEAFF. CDR3 bases: TGCAGTGCTGTTTTTGGGACAGTAATCACTGAAGCTTTCTTT.

In this sample, this clone turned up many times. The chain carries TRBV19 and TRBJ1-5; D is perhaps TRBD1 (6 bases). The CDR3 totals 17 residues. The germline V gene has CDR1 LNHDA and CDR2 SQIVND (reference sequence). The ends were cut back, 2 bases at V and 6 bases at J, with 20 bases in the middle. CDR3 bases: TGTGCCAGTAGTATAAGCATCCGGGGGGCGGGAAGTCAGCCCCAGCATTTT. Translation gives CASSISIRGAGSQPQHF. The complete variable domain, with remaining parts taken from reference TRBV19 and TRBJ1-5, reads DGGITQSPKYLFRKEGQNVTLSCEQNLNHDAMYWYRQDPGQGLRLIYYSQIVNDFQKGDIAEGYSVSREKKESFPLTVTSAQKNPTAFYLCASSISIRGAGSQPQHFGDGTRLSIL.

This clone appeared many times. The chain links TRBV20-1 to TRBJ1-1, with a tentative D call TRBD1 (5 bases). CDR1 and CDR2 (germline): DFQATT, SNEGSKA (reference sequence). CDR3 length: 14 residues. V lost 6 bases and J lost 1, with 15 bases in between. CDR3 amino acids: CSANIGGGNTEAFF. In DNA form, the CDR3 reads TGCAGTGCAAACATCGGCGGGGGGAACACTGAAGCTTTCTTT.

This clone has just one count. A read error is possible here, since a much larger clone lies one base away. Other DNA sequences from this sample encode an identical CDR3 as well. The chain employs TRBV9 and TRBJ1-3; D is unclear. The CDR3 sequence is 14 residues long. Germline assignment: CDR1 SGDLS and CDR2 YYNGEE. This CDR3 is CASGVFEGGNTIYF. CDR3 sequence (DNA): TGTGCCAGCGGCGTGTTTGAGGGCGGAAACACCATATATTTT. Together with reference TRBV9 and TRBJ1-3, the CDR3 gives the full variable domain: DSGVTQTPKHLITATGQRVTLRCSPRSGDLSVYWYQQSLDQGLQFLIQYYNGEERAKGNILERFSAQQFPDLHSELNLSSLELGDSALYFCASGVFEGGNTIYFGEGSWLTVV.